At least ten counts were recorded for the clone carrying this TCR beta chain. What it recognizes is unknown. CDR3 regions were amplified by Arm-PCR using iRepertoire HTBI primers to build TCR beta libraries. TCRdb fed the multiplex PCR reads into MiXCR, producing one record per CDR3 protein. The table records fewer than 550,000 distinct CDR3 sequences, roughly 21% of them present only once. The CDR3 spans 16 residues. After removal of 4 bases from V and 7 bases from J, the junction contained 15 bases not matched to a gene. CDR1 SNHLY and CDR2 FYNNEI come from the germline V gene. The data derive from a study of regulatory T cells in long-lasting Graves disease. Time point denoted: persistent/refractory GD, antithyroid drugs over 5 years with positive TRAb. PBMC RNA was the source of the TCR library. Study-wide points: Lower TCR diversity was seen in persistent Graves' patients than in newly diagnosed ones. Tissue studied was limited to peripheral blood, excluding thyroid tissue.

The genes are TRBV2 and TRBJ1-2; TRBD1 matches at 7 bases. The clonotype was recovered from a female donor with Graves disease. The sequencing used peripheral blood mononuclear cells (PBMCs), collected when the disease was refractory, from a patient treated with antithyroid drugs. In DNA, the CDR3 is TGTGCCAGCAGTGGGGACAGCCTCCGCGCGGGGTCTGGCTACACCTTC. Translating gives CASSGDSLRAGSGYTF.